Each of the 10 T cell receptor beta chains below was sequenced from the same sample in a study of memory CD4+ T cells and cytomegalovirus serostatus (dated by TCRdb to the late 2010s). Single viable CD3+CD4+CD8-CD45RO+ cells were sorted as memory CD4+ T cells on a FACSAria II. The library relied on the immunoSEQ multiplex PCR assay. What TCRdb holds here is the immuneACCESS table cut down to in-frame rearrangements. Part of the clones is not present; checked against another copy, under half of the missing clones reflect an unresolved V gene, and the others are unexplained. Across this sample there are 46,000 or so clones, with around 77% seen only once. The ten largest clonotypes hold 0.61% of the sample. The source material was memory CD4+ T cells from blood. The receptors here all came from an adult in good health and CMV-seronegative.

The genes are TRBV25-1 and TRBJ1-3, with D unclear. Germline-derived CDR1 and CDR2 are MGHDK and SYGVNS. Trimming removed 2 bases at V and 2 bases at J, with 7 bases between. The CDR3 extends over 14 amino acids. CDR3 protein: CASSEERTGNTIYF. The DNA of the CDR3 is TGTGCCAGCAGTGAAGAGAGAACTGGAAACACCATATATTTT.

The chain combines TRBV7-2 with TRBJ2-3, with D perhaps TRBD1 (5 bases). Germline V gene lookup returns CDR1 SGHTA and CDR2 FQGNSA. Trimming pared 5 bases from V and 2 bases from J, leaving 11 bases between. This CDR3 is built from 14 residues. The CDR3 bases are TGTGCCAGCAGCCCAGACAGCTCCACAGATACGCAGTATTTT. It is translated as CASSPDSSTDTQYF.

The V call is TRBV7-2, the J call TRBJ2-7, with 7 bases aligning to TRBD1. The germline gives CDR1 SGHTA, CDR2 FQGNSA. J was trimmed by 4 bases and V by 5 bases; bases with no gene match: 11. The CDR3 sequence is 15 residues long. CDR3 sequence reads: CASSRSGQNNYEQYF. The CDR3 coding sequence is TGTGCCAGCAGCCGCTCGGGACAGAACAATTACGAGCAGTACTTC.

The CDR3 protein is CASRRQTSGNTIYF. The CDR3 nucleotides read TGCGCCAGCAGGCGACAGACCTCTGGAAACACCATATATTTT. The gene calls are TRBV5-1 and TRBJ1-3; maybe TRBD1 (5 bases). Per germline, CDR1 SGHRS and CDR2 YFSETQ. The CDR3 is made up of 14 amino acids. Deletions cut 5 bases from V and 0 bases from J, with 9 bases between. Full variable domain (remainder filled in from reference TRBV5-1 and TRBJ1-3): KAGVTQTPRYLIKTRGQQVTLSCSPISGHRSVSWYQQTPGQGLQFLFEYFSETQRNKGNFPGRFSGRQFSNSRSEMNVSTLELGDSALYLCASRRQTSGNTIYFGEGSWLTVV.

This chain uses TRBV5-4 with TRBJ2-7; possibly TRBD2 for D (6 bases). Germline CDR1 and CDR2: SGHNT and YYREEE (reference sequence). V shed 0 bases and J shed 1 base, with 8 bases lying between them. The CDR3 has 14 residues. The CDR3 DNA is TGTGCCAGCAGCTTGGGAGGAGGGTCCTACGAGCAGTACTTC. This encodes CASSLGGGSYEQYF. Combining the CDR3 with reference TRBV5-4 and TRBJ2-7 gives the whole variable domain ETGVTQSPTHLIKTRGQQVTLRCSSQSGHNTVSWYQQALGQGPQFIFQYYREEENGRGNFPPRFSGLQFPNYSSELNVNALELDDSALYLCASSLGGGSYEQYFGPGTRLTVT.

The rearrangement links TRBV9 to TRBJ1-2, with D possibly being TRBD1 (5 bases). V was trimmed by 4 bases and J by 0 bases, leaving 13 bases between them. CDR1 is SGDLS, CDR2 YYNGEE, per germline. CDR3 length equals 15 residues. CDR3 nucleotide sequence: TGTGCCAGCAGCCTACAGACAGATCCTAACTATGGCTACACCTTC. Its translation is CASSLQTDPNYGYTF.

The chain links TRBV7-9 to TRBJ2-1; 9 bases are a match to TRBD2. Germline V gene data show CDR1 as SEHNR and CDR2 as FQNEAQ (reference sequence). The ends lost 6 bases at V and 8 bases at J; junction bases unmatched: 11. CDR3 size: 15 residues. DNA of the CDR3: TGTGCCAGCAGAATTGGAGCGGGGGGAGGAGATGAGCAGTTCTTC. Amino acid sequence: CASRIGAGGGDEQFF.

The V and J genes are TRBV6-5 and TRBJ1-2; possibly TRBD1 for D (5 bases). From germline, CDR1 is MNHEY and CDR2 SVGAGI. This CDR3 is built from 13 residues. With 10 bases removed from V and 0 bases from J, the gap between germline ends came to 12 bases. The CDR3 DNA sequence: TGTGCCACCCACATGGGGGCTAACTATGGCTACACCTTC. Translating gives CATHMGANYGYTF.

The rearrangement links TRBV27 to TRBJ1-2, with D tentatively TRBD1 (5 bases). The germline gives CDR1 MNHEY, CDR2 SMNVEV (reference sequence). The CDR3 sequence is 15 residues long. V lost 5 bases and J lost 4, with 17 bases in between. CDR3 loop: CASSKTAVQTYGYTF. Written as DNA, the CDR3 is TGTGCCAGCAGTAAGACAGCAGTCCAGACCTATGGCTACACCTTC.

This chain joins TRBV25-1 and TRBJ1-6; the match to TRBD1 covers 8 bases. The V segment lost 2 bases and the J segment 10 bases; nucleotides outside the gene matches: 7. The CDR3 runs 15 residues. Germline CDR1 reads MGHDK; CDR2 reads SYGVNS. The CDR3 sequence is CASSEVDRDSSPLHF. The CDR3, as DNA: TGTGCCAGCAGTGAAGTGGACAGGGACTCGTCACCCCTCCACTTT.